Listed below are T cell receptor beta chains from one sample, sequenced in a study of spatial heterogeneity in lung cancer. TCRdb reanalysed the 5' RACE reads using MiXCR and keeps one entry per CDR3 protein. In the table there are around 16,000 distinct CDR3 sequences, about 6.5% of which are singletons. The source material was lung tumor tissue, sampled at surgery. These receptor sequences come from a female donor with early-stage non-small cell lung cancer. Each CDR3 is given with its conserved first and last residue. Each record gives: J gene, D gene, V gene, clone size, CDR3 protein, CDR3 DNA. A D gene is named only where the DNA matches it firmly. A row's size may be missing; if present it is once, few, many or a size class.

TRBJ2-1 | TRBD2 | TRBV29-1 | few | CSAAGGPLLNEQFF | TGCAGCGCAGCGGGGGGGCCCCTTCTCAATGAGCAGTTCTTC
TRBJ1-5 | NA | TRBV27 | many | CASGIGGRQPQHF | TGTGCCAGCGGGATAGGGGGTCGGCAGCCCCAGCATTTT
TRBJ1-2 | TRBD1 | TRBV3-1 | many | CASSQEVTGDGYTF | TGTGCCAGCAGCCAAGAGGTCACAGGGGATGGCTACACCTTC
TRBJ2-7 | NA | TRBV6-1 | few | CASSQSRGSGEQYF | TGTGCCAGCAGCCAAAGCCGGGGATCGGGCGAGCAGTACTTC
TRBJ1-1 | TRBD1 | TRBV2 | many | CASSDRGHTEAFF | TGTGCCAGCAGTGACAGGGGGCACACTGAAGCTTTCTTT
TRBJ2-7 | TRBD2 | TRBV2 | few | CASSEALLGWDYPYEQYF | TGTGCCAGCAGTGAAGCGCTTCTGGGCTGGGACTACCCCTACGAGCAGTACTTC
TRBJ2-1 | NA | TRBV28 | many | CASSLGSYNEQFF | TGTGCCAGCAGTTTGGGCTCCTACAATGAGCAGTTCTTC
TRBJ2-4 | TRBD2 | TRBV11-2 | few | CASSGQRGVAKNIQYF | TGTGCCAGCTCCGGGCAGCGGGGTGTAGCCAAAAACATTCAGTACTTC
TRBJ2-3 | TRBD2 | TRBV12-5 | medium-sized | CASGLARGGRGADTQYF | TGTGCTAGTGGTTTGGCTCGGGGGGGTAGGGGCGCAGATACGCAGTATTTT
TRBJ2-7 | TRBD1 | TRBV6-1 | many | CASSAGTVQYEQYF | TGTGCCAGCAGTGCCGGGACAGTTCAATACGAGCAGTACTTC
TRBJ1-1 | TRBD1 | TRBV12-3/TRBV12-4 | NA | CASSWRAGGQGTEAFF | TGTGCCAGCAGTTGGAGGGCAGGGGGCCAAGGCACTGAAGCTTTCTTT
TRBJ2-1 | TRBD1 | TRBV7-2 | many | CASSWGQFNEQFF | TGTGCCAGCAGCTGGGGACAGTTCAATGAGCAGTTCTTC
TRBJ2-3 | NA | TRBV27 | many | CASSFSDTLGTDTQYF | TGTGCCAGCAGTTTTTCGGACACCTTGGGCACAGATACGCAGTATTTT
TRBJ1-1 | TRBD1 | TRBV29-1 | many | CSVRPQGGSNTEAFF | TGCAGCGTCCGACCACAGGGGGGGTCGAACACTGAAGCTTTCTTT
TRBJ1-1 | TRBD1 | TRBV7-2 | medium-sized | CASTIRTGITEAFF | TGTGCCAGCACCATCAGGACAGGAATCACTGAAGCTTTCTTT
TRBJ2-7 | TRBD1 | TRBV12-3/TRBV12-4 | few | CASSWDRSSYEQYF | TGTGCCAGCAGTTGGGACAGAAGCTCCTACGAGCAGTACTTC